The T cell receptor (beta chain) described here comes from a study of CD8 T cells in ankylosing spondylitis. Whole-study results and caveats: It appeared that ankylosing spondylitis blood was characterized by a TCR beta motif of several highly homologous variants.

In its sample, this clonotype was seen a few times. What it binds is not known. Via MiXCR, TCRdb re-called the 5' RACE reads, giving one row per CDR3 protein. The sample includes some 270,000 distinct CDR3 sequences, 18% seen only once; the top ten take roughly 34%. Looked up from germline, CDR1 is MNHNS and CDR2 is SASEGT. V shed 4 bases and J shed 6 bases, with 24 bases lying between them. CDR3 length: 18 residues. Sequencing was performed on blood, either unsorted or a sorted T cell fraction (not recorded which). This clonotype was sampled from a male donor with ankylosing spondylitis or in good health (not recorded which). The chain links TRBV6-1 to TRBJ2-2, with D possibly being TRBD1 (5 bases). Written as DNA, the CDR3 is TGTGCCAGCAGTGCACCCTCGAGCGAGTCTGTGACAGCCGGGGAGCTGTTTTTT. It translates to CASSAPSSESVTAGELFF.